Below are 10 T cell receptor beta chains sequenced from a single sample in a study of identical twins (dated by TCRdb to 2016 to 2018). The library was prepared using 5' RACE. Sequencing took place on an Illumina HiSeq 2000. Using fastp at Q25 and MiXCR, TCRdb reprocessed the public reads and kept productive beta chains. Records with the same CDR3 protein are collapsed into one entry carrying the most frequent genes and DNA. This sample has under 250,000 distinct CDR3 sequences in its table, and 9.4% of those were observed once. The top ten clones comprise about 5% of the sample. The source material was memory (CD45RO+) T cells sorted from blood. The cell subset or site label for this specimen denotes: CD45RO+ enriched T cells. Receptors were obtained from a woman under 30 in good health.

This clonotype occurred a few times. The chain has TRBV29-1 and TRBJ1-5, with D unclear. Trimming removed 6 bases at V and 4 bases at J, with 13 bases between. The V gene's germline CDR1 is SQVTM and CDR2 ANQGSEA. The CDR3 is 13 amino acids. The CDR3 spells CSVSGALNQPQHF. DNA for the CDR3: TGCAGCGTGAGTGGTGCGTTAAATCAGCCCCAGCATTTT. The variable domain in full, completed from reference TRBV29-1 and TRBJ1-5, reads SAVISQKPSRDICQRGTSLTIQCQVDSQVTMMFWYRQQPGQSLTLIATANQGSEATYESGFVIDKFPISRPNLTFSTLTVSNMSPEDSSIYLCSVSGALNQPQHFGDGTRLSIL.

V usage is TRBV5-1 and J usage is TRBJ2-3, with TRBD2 matching 7 bases. This CDR3 is built from 15 residues. Germline V CDR1 and CDR2: SGHRS, YFSETQ. Trimming took 3 bases from V and 6 from J; bases not matched to a gene: 10. This CDR3 reads CASSWGTTGADTQYF. The CDR3 region has the DNA TGCGCCAGCAGCTGGGGGACTACCGGGGCGGATACGCAGTATTTT. Supplemented by reference TRBV5-1 and TRBJ2-3, the full variable domain reads KAGVTQTPRYLIKTRGQQVTLSCSPISGHRSVSWYQQTPGQGLQFLFEYFSETQRNKGNFPGRFSGRQFSNSRSEMNVSTLELGDSALYLCASSWGTTGADTQYFGPGTRLTVL.

The rearrangement uses TRBV2 and TRBJ2-4; D is unresolved. The CDR3 runs to 13 residues. V was pared by 5 bases and J by 9 bases, with 14 bases between. In germline, CDR1 is SNHLY, CDR2 FYNNEI. CDR3 amino acids: CASSSAASSIQYF. CDR3 DNA: TGTGCCAGCAGTTCAGCTGCTTCTAGCATTCAGTACTTC.

This clonotype turned up a few times. The V call is TRBV14, the J call TRBJ2-6; D unclear. V lost 2 bases and J lost 3, with 11 bases in between. The germline V gene has CDR1 SGHDN and CDR2 FVKESK. The CDR3 runs 16 residues. The CDR3 loop reads CASSQNHLDGANVLTF. The CDR3 bases are TGTGCCAGCAGCCAAAACCATCTTGATGGGGCCAACGTCCTGACTTTC.

This chain joins TRBV6-5 and TRBJ1-2; TRBD1 aligns across 8 bases. Per the germline V gene, CDR1 is MNHEY and CDR2 is SVGAGI. V gave up 3 bases and J gave up 6 bases; unmatched junction bases: 9. This CDR3 comprises 15 residues. The DNA for the CDR3 is TGTGCCAGCAGTTATCGTCCGACAGGGGAGGATGGCTACACCTTC. It codes for CASSYRPTGEDGYTF.

The CDR3 DNA reads as TGTGCCAGCAGTTTATATTCCAGCGGGGGTTACAATGAGCAGTTCTTC. Translating it yields CASSLYSSGGYNEQFF. The V and J genes are TRBV27 and TRBJ2-1; 8 bases are shared with TRBD2. J lost 4 bases, V lost 1 base, and 6 bases had no gene match. Germline lookup yields CDR1 MNHEY and CDR2 SMNVEV (reference sequence). The CDR3 has 16 amino acids.

The chain is built from TRBV3-1 and TRBJ2-1; D might be TRBD1 (5 bases). V lost 4 bases and J lost 9, with 25 bases in between. This CDR3 region has 17 residues. From germline, CDR1 is LGHDT and CDR2 YNNKEL (reference sequence). The CDR3: CASSRPRGRHSDTEQFF. The DNA for the CDR3 is TGTGCCAGCAGCCGCCCTAGGGGAAGGCACAGCGATACTGAGCAGTTCTTC.

This clonotype was observed a few times. The rearrangement joins TRBV9 to TRBJ2-1, with 12 bases identical to TRBD2. V lost 0 bases, J lost 2 bases, and 6 bases stayed unmatched. The germline CDR1 and CDR2 sequences are SGDLS and YYNGEE. The CDR3 is 18 amino acids. The CDR3 loop reads CASSVGTSGNPAYNEQFF. CDR3 nucleotides: TGTGCCAGCAGCGTAGGGACTAGCGGGAACCCCGCCTACAATGAGCAGTTCTTC.

This clonotype was seen more than once but under ten times. V and J are TRBV4-3 and TRBJ2-7, with 8 bases aligning to TRBD2. There are 15 residues in the CDR3. Germline values: CDR1 LGHNA, CDR2 YSLEER. V gave up 1 base and J gave up 7 bases; unmatched junction bases: 9. CDR3 protein: CASSQGGTRGGEQYF. DNA of the CDR3: TGCGCCAGCAGCCAAGGAGGTACCCGGGGGGGGGAGCAGTACTTC.

This clonotype came up a few times. This rearrangement joins TRBV18 to TRBJ2-3; D is ambiguous. The CDR3 is 14 amino acids. From germline, CDR1 is KGHSH and CDR2 LQKENI. The V end was cut by 1 base, the J end by 4 bases, with 9 bases between. CDR3 residues: CASSPLPLADTQYF. DNA of the CDR3: TGTGCCAGCTCACCACTACCCCTAGCAGATACGCAGTATTTT.